This T cell receptor beta chain was recorded in a study of cytomegalovirus exposure and HLA in healthy donors (TCRdb year 2017). Study-wide context: An earlier analysis of roughly 610 of the donors reported under 300 Gb of sequence data and 100 million to 120 million unique TCR beta sequences obtained from about 179 million T cells. The study used immunosequencing to profile the T cell repertoires of hundreds of subjects and linked those repertoires to cytomegalovirus serostatus. An earlier analysis of several hundred of the donors applied high-throughput TCR beta sequencing to assess whether each TCR beta V gene segment acted as functional or pseudogenic. In the later analysis, no new phenotypic data were used to find candidate immune exposures; instead, reliance was placed on TCR beta sequences and their occurrence across donors. Among almost 400 genotyped donors of the cohort, an average of about 240,000 unique TCR beta nucleotide sequences were sequenced per donor, around 20% of them non-productive. Donor age, sex, ethnicity and CMV serostatus were compiled alongside the repertoire data. The number of typed donors differed by locus: roughly 629-640 for A, B, C, DRB1 and DQB1; approximately 520 for DQA1; approximately 600 for DPA1; and around 470 for DPB1. Every repertoire in the discovery cohort had been generated on one and the same sequencing platform. A later analysis re-analyzed previously published TCR beta repertoires from 666 donors and added high-resolution HLA genotyping to study TCR occurrence patterns. Roughly 300 gigabases of sequencing data and tens of millions of unique TCR sequences made up an early release that covered nearly 650 HLA-typed donors. To predict cytomegalovirus infection status, the study brought together high-throughput TCR immunosequencing, statistical association of individual TCRs with disease status, and machine learning. The study aimed to test whether signatures of past pathogen exposure could be identified by cataloging public T cell receptors. HLA typing covered class I and class II loci at four-digit resolution. In addition to the first cohort of around 670 subjects, a separate validation cohort of 120 different subjects was used. Genome-wide SNP genotypes for about 60% of the roughly 700 donors were used in a later genetic analysis, which treated that subset as a discovery cohort. Of the roughly 400 genotyped donors, over 70% fell in the genetic ancestry cluster associated with self-reported Caucasian donors. Four to six DR-DQ haplotypes were handled as single units for association and clustering, since linkage in the cohort was strong.

As to this clone: It has no known antigen specificity. No base qualities exist here, and no much larger clone lies one base off it.

What the research found in general, with its limitations: Sequencing depth was assumed to be roughly uniform across donors in the presence/absence analyses, though that assumption may not hold. The classifier was reported to diagnose cytomegalovirus status with high specificity and sensitivity in both the original and validation cohorts. A later analysis reported that several top co-occurrence clusters appeared linked to parvovirus B19, influenza, CMV and Epstein-Barr virus. The only immune exposure information available for the cohort was CMV serostatus. A few of the identified cytomegalovirus-associated TCR beta chains were confirmed in vitro to be specific for cytomegalovirus antigens. According to a later genetic analysis, donors in an Asian-associated ancestry cluster had fewer N-insertions in productive TCRs than the roughly 700-donor mean. Because the 87-base-pair reads could not distinguish some IMGT-functional V segments, including TRBV6-2 and TRBV6-3, those segments were excluded. Correlated functional status among segregating V segments might reflect linkage disequilibrium, but an unknown experimental factor could not be ruled out. The authors suggested that the approach could potentially be generalized to other disease states and immunological phenotypes. The study listed 150 to 200 TCR beta chains as associated with cytomegalovirus. A cluster of highly shared sequence variants was judged likely to be a technical artifact of the sequencing pipeline. A further reported finding was that TCR beta sequences accurately predicted the HLA-A and HLA-B alleles for most subjects in the first cohort. About 17 rarely observed V segments, including chromosome 9 orphons, were excluded from the earlier analysis of a few hundred of the donors because counts were too low. When HLA alleles, especially DR and DQ, strongly co-occurred, TCR associations were difficult to assign to individual alleles. A later analysis found that TCR association rates varied across HLA loci, with DRB1 alleles showing the most associated TCRs and HLA-C alleles the fewest. In a later genetic analysis, a missense DCLRE1C variant was associated with V-gene and J-gene trimming of TCR beta chains, and the association was replicated in an independent cohort. Most TCR sequences were seen in very few donors, while some public TCRs were found in many individuals. Compared with equally common non-associated chains, HLA-associated TCR beta chains in a later analysis were more clonally expanded and had lower generation probabilities. Broadly in line with IMGT annotations, most TCR beta V segments showed up in productive rearrangements about 90% or about 30% of the time in an earlier analysis of about 500 of the donors. Specific HLA alleles were associated with 18,000 or so TCR beta sequences at a false discovery rate of 0.05 in a later analysis. Most CMV-associated TCR beta chains appeared to be HLA-restricted in a later analysis, and the HLA associations seemed to be driven largely by CMV exposure. In this cohort, only TCR beta chains were sequenced, and detectable features were limited by the absence of alpha or paired-chain data. Because HLA typing was missing for some donors at each locus, association tests included only the typed subset.

V is clipped by 0 bases and J by 5 bases, and the sequence between their germline boundaries is 13 bases long. The CDR3 starts with the cysteine, ends with the phenylalanine, and has 15 residues. Just the 45-base CDR3 DNA is kept, in frame starting at base 1. Sequences SGHDN (CDR1) and FVKESK (CDR2) are obtained from the germline V gene. Receptor amplification or capture employed the immunoSEQ multiplex PCR assay. The multiplex PCR relied on a mix of 60 forward primers for TCR Vbeta segments and 13 reverse primers for TCR Jbeta segments. A multiplex PCR assay on genomic DNA amplified the CDR3 region of rearranged TCR beta genes. The Illumina HiSeq System was used to sequence the amplified TCR beta libraries as 87-base-pair reads. The source study handled its data this way. A later analysis counted approximately 76 million unique TCR beta chains across the approximately 700 repertoires, and around 12 million of these chains were shared by at least two donors. A nearest-neighbor algorithm error-corrected the raw reads and collapsed the reads into unique sequences, merging closely related sequences to remove PCR and sequencing errors. Alignment of CDR3 sequences to IMGT reference sequences was used to assign V, D and J gene segments. For a sequence to be retained, at least a six-nucleotide match to both a V gene segment and a J gene segment was required. A rearrangement counted as productive if the CDR3 had no stop codons and remained in frame with V and J, and every other rearrangement counted as non-productive. CDR3 was defined according to IMGT convention as the region running from the second conserved V-encoded cysteine to the conserved J-encoded phenylalanine. The earlier analysis of about 610 of the donors excluded sequences that lacked an unambiguous match to a single V gene segment. An earlier analysis of some 610 of the donors called V segments functional above 56.7% productive rearrangements and segregating when the between-donor standard deviation exceeded 5%. A statistical classification framework was developed to diagnose cytomegalovirus status using the catalog of TCR beta chain sequences. A later analysis assigned V and J genes by comparing TCR nucleotide sequences with IMGT/GENE-DB human TR gene sequences. The TCRdist pipeline was used in a later analysis to assign CDR3 sequences and most-parsimonious VDJ recombination scenarios. A later analysis defined each TCR beta chain by its CDR3 amino acid sequence plus V-gene family, and excluded reads lacking a unique V-gene family. In a later analysis, approximately 640 highly shared, low-generation-probability nucleotide sequences were removed to address suspected cross-contamination and a sequencing artifact. For each public chain, a later analysis derived a clonal expansion index from normalized ranks of inferred template counts within each repertoire. In a later analysis, generation probabilities were computed using a VDJ recombination model fitted to out-of-frame rearrangements, and the results were checked against IGoR. In a later analysis, hypergeometric tests were used to score TCR-TCR, TCR-HLA and TCR-CMV co-occurrence, with a repertoire-size bias correction applied to TCR pairs. To estimate false discovery rates, a later analysis permuted the HLA or CMV assignments 20 times. A later analysis grouped co-occurring TCRs with DBSCAN, adding TCRdist sequence similarity when clustering within HLA-allele-positive subsets. For co-occurrence clustering, repertoires with fewer than 30,000 or more than 120,000 public chains were excluded, along with about five repertoires with anomalous nucleotide sharing. The table was pulled from immuneACCESS by TCRdb, which kept in-frame rearrangements only. Such tables lose some clones; where checked, under half of the loss comes from unresolved V genes, and the rest has no known cause. V and J calls and clone size are as listed in that table; D and trimming were resolved from the DNA. For this sample the table gives roughly 180,000 clones, of which 70% to 80% were detected only once. About 1.3% of the sample is in the top ten clones.

The cohort was made up of roughly 670 healthy bone marrow donors. At the time of sampling, every cohort member was nominally healthy, though immune exposures that went unrecorded were likely present. The donor was CMV seronegative and was included in the group of around 320 seronegative cohort members. A peripheral blood sample was collected from each donor, and TCR beta sequencing was performed on peripheral blood mononuclear cells. The Qiagen DNeasy Blood Extraction Kit was used to extract genomic DNA from the blood cell samples. This sequence was found in a man in his thirties or forties in good health and CMV-seronegative. Sequenced material: PBMCs. The chain employs TRBV14 and TRBJ2-5; TRBD2 could be the D gene, as 5 bases match. The CDR3 protein is CASSQDYAGRETQYF. In nucleotides, the sequence is TGTGCCAGCAGCCAAGACTACGCGGGTCGTGAGACCCAGTACTTC. The CDR3, completed at both ends by the reference TRBV14 and TRBJ2-5 genes, gives the full variable domain EAGVTQFPSHSVIEKGQTVTLRCDPISGHDNLYWYRRVMGKEIKFLLHFVKESKQDESGMPNNRFLAERTGGTYSTLKVQPAELEDSGVYFCASSQDYAGRETQYFGPGTRLLVL.